This TCR beta chain was captured by sequencing in a study of blood T cell repertoires in COVID-19 (dated by TCRdb to about 2020). With respect to the entire study: Collaborator samples came from the United States, Italy and Spain and covered acute and convalescent phases of COVID-19. The prospective study material was composed of cDNA or gDNA derived from T cells, B-cell-depleted T cells, or PBMCs. The repertoires were released in a freely available public database intended as a resource for research on the immune response to SARS-CoV-2. The dataset comprised deeply sampled blood TCRbeta repertoires from subjects exposed to, actively infected with, or recovered from COVID-19. Where available, HLA class I and class II types were obtained from metadata supplied by the sample provider rather than from assay-based typing. Nearly every sample came with metadata listing a de-identified subject ID, COVID-19 status, age in years and sex. Samples came from the ongoing ImmuneRACE study (first 160 participants) plus 1,254 subjects from 6 global collaborators.

Each collaborating institution followed its own protocols to collect whole blood in K2EDTA tubes. For TCRbeta analysis, collaborators shipped samples as frozen whole blood, isolated PBMCs, or DNA extracted from either of those sample types. Beyond this particular receptor, the publication reports: The amount of clinical and demographic metadata varied by source and participant and was provided uncurated.

TCRbeta CDR3 regions were amplified from genomic DNA by means of the immunoSEQ Assay, a bias-controlled multiplex PCR. On the authors' methods: Within the assay, amplification of reference gene primers was used to estimate how many nucleated cells each sample contained. Sequence reads were collapsed and filtered to measure the absolute abundance of every unique TCRbeta CDR3 rearrangement. For each sample, productive Simpson clonality was calculated as the square root of Simpson's diversity index over productive rearrangements. TCRdb took this table from immuneACCESS and kept in-frame rearrangements with V and J called. Such tables lack part of the clones; where checked against another copy, unresolved V genes explain under half of the gap, and the rest is unexplained. That table furnishes V, J and clone size, whereas the DNA furnished D and trimming. This sample holds fewer than 50,000 clones; around three quarters were observed only once. Around a quarter of the sample is in the top ten clones.

Worth noting for this clone: The antigen this receptor binds is unknown. Qualities for individual bases were not recorded, and no much larger clone is one base off.

This sequence was found in a man in his 70s with acute or convalescent COVID-19. The sample comprised peripheral blood.

The CDR3 here reads CASSLTRDTEAFF. At the DNA level, the sequence is TGTGCCAGCAGCTTAACCAGGGACACTGAAGCTTTCTTT. The receptor chain draws on TRBV7-8 and TRBJ1-1, with TRBD1 perhaps the D gene, on 5 matching bases. Looking up the germline V gene yields CDR1 SGHVS and CDR2 FQNEAQ. The CDR3 starts with the cysteine, ends with the phenylalanine, and has 13 residues. Of all the DNA, just the CDR3 is kept, 39 bases in frame from base 1. Relative to germline, V is 2 bases shorter and J is 3 bases shorter, with 7 bases between their ends. The full variable domain, completed from the reference TRBV7-8 and TRBJ1-1 proteins outside the CDR3, reads GAGVSQSPRYKVAKRGQDVALRCDPISGHVSLFWYQQALGQGPEFLTYFQNEAQLDKSGLPSDRFFAERPEGSVSTLKIQRTQQEDSAVYLCASSLTRDTEAFFGQGTRLTVV.